The next 28 T cell receptor beta chains were all read from a single sample in a study of control samples from healthy donors and cancer patients. Some clones are missing from TCRdb's copy, which holds only in-frame ones; the method was immunoSEQ multiplex PCR. The sample lists roughly 120,000 clones, around 96% occurring once. Material: blood. The receptors here all came from a man between 25 and 39 years old in good health.

The gene calls are TRBV3-1 (or the pseudogene TRBV3-2) and TRBJ1-5; tentative D call: TRBD1 (5 bases). The CDR3 loop spans 15 amino acids. The V end was cut by 1 base, the J end by 3 bases, with 10 bases between. Germline loops: CDR1 LGHDT, CDR2 YNNKEL (reference sequence). The CDR3 DNA reads TGTGCCAGCAGCCAAGGCGGGACTTCCAATCAGCCCCAGCATTTT. The encoded protein is CASSQGGTSNQPQHF.

This CDR3 is CASSSGQGANSNQPQHF. In DNA, the CDR3 is TGTGCCAGCAGCTCGGGACAGGGGGCGAATAGCAATCAGCCCCAGCATTTT. This chain joins TRBV7-2 and TRBJ1-5, with 12 bases matching TRBD1. Germline V gene sequence: CDR1 SGHTA, CDR2 FQGNSA. The CDR3 totals 17 residues. J lost 0 bases, V lost 4 bases, and 4 bases had no gene match.

The rearrangement links TRBV2 to TRBJ1-4; no definite D call. Between the trimmed V and J ends, which lost 8 bases and 5 bases, there was a span of 15 bases. Per the germline V gene, CDR1 is SNHLY and CDR2 is FYNNEI. This CDR3 region has 14 residues. As DNA, the CDR3 is TGTGCCAGCGCGGGGATCCTTTTAAATGAAAAACTGTTTTTT. Protein product: CASAGILLNEKLFF. The whole variable domain, remainder taken from reference TRBV2 and TRBJ1-4, is EPEVTQTPSHQVTQMGQEVILRCVPISNHLYFYWYRQILGQKVEFLVSFYNNEISEKSEIFDDQFSVERPDGSNFTLKIRSTKLEDSAMYFCASAGILLNEKLFFGSGTQLSVL.

The rearrangement joins TRBV11-3 to TRBJ2-5; D is ambiguous. The CDR3 covers 13 residues. Trimming left V 5 bases short and J 2 bases short, with 9 bases between. Germline V CDR1 and CDR2: SGHNT, YENEEA. The CDR3, as DNA: TGTGCCAGCAGCCTAAGTGGGCAAGAGACCCAGTACTTC. Protein product: CASSLSGQETQYF.

Worth noting for this clone: This CDR3 is also generated by other DNA sequences in the sample. This chain's CDR3 is CASSLVGGSYEQYF. CDR3 nucleotide sequence: TGTGCCAGCAGCTTAGTCGGGGGTTCATACGAGCAGTACTTC. The chain combines TRBV7-9 with TRBJ2-7, with D maybe TRBD2 (6 bases). V gave up 1 base and J gave up 4 bases, with 11 bases separating them. CDR3 length: 14 residues. CDR1 and CDR2 (germline): SEHNR, FQNEAQ (reference sequence). The complete variable domain, with remaining parts taken from reference TRBV7-9 and TRBJ2-7, reads DTGVSQNPRHKITKRGQNVTFRCDPISEHNRLYWYRQTLGQGPEFLTYFQNEAQLEKSRLLSDRFSAERPKGSFSTLEIQRTEQGDSAMYLCASSLVGGSYEQYFGPGTRLTVT.

The chain couples TRBV6-6 to TRBJ2-7; D is unclear. V lost 5 bases to trimming and J lost 5 bases, with 13 bases between them. There are 13 residues in the CDR3. The germline V gene has CDR1 MNHNY and CDR2 SVGAGI (reference sequence). The CDR3 here is CASSQLSLDEQYF. The CDR3 DNA is TGTGCCAGCAGTCAGTTATCCCTGGACGAGCAGTACTTC.

The chain is built from TRBV7-9 and TRBJ1-4, with TRBD1 matching over 8 bases. The CDR3 covers 15 residues. Trimming took 1 base from V and 8 from J; bases not matched to a gene: 6. CDR1 SEHNR and CDR2 FQNEAQ come from the germline V gene (reference sequence). The CDR3 DNA sequence: TGTGCCAGCAGCTTAGGACAGGGGCGAGGGGAAAAACTGTTTTTT. Residues: CASSLGQGRGEKLFF. Full variable domain (missing parts from reference TRBV7-9 and TRBJ1-4): DTGVSQNPRHKITKRGQNVTFRCDPISEHNRLYWYRQTLGQGPEFLTYFQNEAQLEKSRLLSDRFSAERPKGSFSTLEIQRTEQGDSAMYLCASSLGQGRGEKLFFGSGTQLSVL.

The V and J genes are TRBV21-1 and TRBJ2-5; the table names TRBD2, a call not compared with the DNA. TRBV21-1 is tagged as a pseudogene. The CDR3 consists of 14 residues. CDR3 region: CASSSGLAGGPEYF. In DNA form, the CDR3 reads TGTGCCAGCAGCAGTGGACTAGCGGGGGGGCCGGAGTACTTC.

V is TRBV9 and J is TRBJ2-7; no definite D call. Germline V CDR1 and CDR2: SGDLS, YYNGEE. The germline V and J ends were trimmed by 0 bases and 0 bases, with 7 bases remaining between them. This CDR3 has 14 amino acids. The CDR3 loop reads CASSVGYSSYEQYF. The CDR3 nucleotides read TGTGCCAGCAGCGTAGGGTATAGCTCCTACGAGCAGTACTTC.

The chain recombines TRBV7-8 with TRBJ1-1; perhaps TRBD1 as D (6 bases). Germline V CDR1 and CDR2: SGHVS, FQNEAQ. V was cut by 3 bases and J by 4 bases, with 9 bases left in between. The CDR3 loop spans 13 amino acids. For the CDR3, the DNA is TGTGCCAGCAGCTTCCCGGGGGCCACTGAAGCTTTCTTT. This translates into CASSFPGATEAFF. Looking up the rest from reference TRBV7-8 and TRBJ1-1 gives the full variable domain: GAGVSQSPRYKVAKRGQDVALRCDPISGHVSLFWYQQALGQGPEFLTYFQNEAQLDKSGLPSDRFFAERPEGSVSTLKIQRTQQEDSAVYLCASSFPGATEAFFGQGTRLTVV.

V is TRBV6-4 and J is TRBJ2-2; a possible D gene is TRBD2 (6 bases). The germline V gene encodes CDR1 MRHNA and CDR2 SNTAGT. V was trimmed by 10 bases and J by 3 bases, leaving 12 bases between them. The CDR3 has 13 residues. CDR3 sequence: CATAGTDTGELFF. In DNA, the CDR3 is TGTGCCACCGCCGGGACTGACACCGGGGAGCTGTTTTTT.

This clone was counted only a few times. The CDR3 sequence is CASSLFQGRNIQYF. The DNA for the CDR3 is TGTGCCAGCAGCTTGTTCCAGGGGAGAAACATTCAGTACTTC. J is TRBJ2-4 and V is TRBV5-6, with D maybe TRBD1 (6 bases). V gave up 1 base and J gave up 6 bases, with 11 bases separating them. This CDR3 is built from 14 residues. The germline V gene has CDR1 SGHDT and CDR2 YYEEEE.

The CDR3 protein is CASSIGERQGPNTGELFF. The CDR3 bases are TGTGCCAGTAGTATAGGCGAGAGGCAGGGGCCGAACACCGGGGAGCTGTTTTTT. The gene calls are TRBV19 and TRBJ2-2; D may be TRBD1 (6 bases). V was pared by 1 base and J by 0 bases, with 15 bases between. Per germline, CDR1 LNHDA and CDR2 SQIVND (reference sequence). The CDR3 extends over 18 amino acids.

This clone was seen a single time. This chain joins TRBV7-2 and TRBJ2-7; D ambiguous. Trimming pared 1 base from V and 2 bases from J, leaving 6 bases between. The V gene's germline CDR1 is SGHTA and CDR2 FQGNSA. The CDR3 sequence is 13 residues long. CDR3 in amino acids: CASSLDRAYEQYF. Written as DNA, the CDR3 is TGTGCCAGCAGCTTAGACAGAGCCTACGAGCAGTACTTC.

The V and J genes are TRBV10-3 and TRBJ1-2; 7 bases fit TRBD1. Germline loops: CDR1 ENHRY, CDR2 SYGVKD. V trimming: 9 bases; J trimming: 6 bases; junction bases outside the gene matches: 10. This CDR3 comprises 13 residues. CDR3 nucleotides: TGTGCCATAGGGACAGCGAAATCCGATGGCTACACCTTC. Translation gives CAIGTAKSDGYTF.

The chain is built from TRBV18 and TRBJ1-4, with TRBD1 identical over 10 bases. The germline gives CDR1 KGHSH, CDR2 LQKENI. The CDR3 consists of 14 residues. J gave up 12 bases and V 1 base, and 5 bases lay outside the gene matches. The CDR3 sequence is CASSPLRDRGELFF. CDR3 DNA sequence: TGTGCCAGCTCACCACTCAGGGACAGGGGAGAACTGTTTTTT.

The chain couples TRBV28 to TRBJ2-5; 10 bases line up with TRBD1. The CDR3 runs 16 residues. V gave up 3 bases and J gave up 1 base; unmatched junction bases: 5. Looked up from germline, CDR1 is MDHEN and CDR2 is SYDVKM. The CDR3 is CASSLSGTGAQETQYF. The DNA of the CDR3 is TGTGCCAGCAGTTTGTCCGGGACAGGGGCCCAAGAGACCCAGTACTTC.

The rearrangement links TRBV27 to TRBJ2-5; no reliable D call. This CDR3 region has 11 residues. The germline V and J ends were trimmed by 4 bases and 4 bases, with 4 bases remaining between them. Germline V CDR1 and CDR2: MNHEY, SMNVEV (reference sequence). The CDR3, as DNA: TGTGCCAGCAGTTATGGAGAGACCCAGTACTTC. Residues: CASSYGETQYF.

This clone was counted a single time. The chain joins TRBV18 to TRBJ2-7, with 8 bases that match TRBD1. V trimming: 3 bases; J trimming: 4 bases; junction bases outside the gene matches: 5. There are 14 residues in the CDR3. Germline CDR1 KGHSH, CDR2 LQKENI. The CDR3 nucleotides are TGTGCCAGCTCACCGGCCAGGGGGCAATACGAGCAGTACTTC. Translation gives CASSPARGQYEQYF.

The genes are TRBV7-8 and TRBJ2-3, with 7 positions matching TRBD2. V was pared by 5 bases and J by 1 base, with 12 bases of the junction left unmatched. The germline V gene encodes CDR1 SGHVS and CDR2 FQNEAQ. The CDR3 loop spans 17 amino acids. The CDR3 region is CASSRSELSGGTDTQYF. CDR3 nucleotides: TGTGCCAGCAGCCGCAGTGAGCTCAGCGGGGGCACAGATACGCAGTATTTT.

This clone came up a few times. The chain links TRBV3-1 (or the pseudogene TRBV3-2) to TRBJ1-1; D gene uncertain. This CDR3 has 13 residues. V was cut by 6 bases and J by 1 base, with 9 bases left in between. In germline, CDR1 is LGHDT, CDR2 YNNKEL (reference sequence). CDR3 residues: CASRRTANTEAFF. The CDR3 coding sequence is TGTGCCAGCAGACGGACCGCGAACACTGAAGCTTTCTTT.

This clone appeared once. The gene calls are TRBV7-2 and TRBJ2-2, with 7 bases fitting TRBD1. The germline CDR1 and CDR2 sequences are SGHTA and FQGNSA. V was pared by 5 bases and J by 1 base, with 4 bases of the junction left unmatched. This CDR3 has 15 amino acids. The CDR3 sequence: CASSLRQGNTGELFF. The CDR3 region has the DNA TGTGCCAGCAGCCTAAGACAGGGGAACACCGGGGAGCTGTTTTTT.

The V call is TRBV5-1, the J call TRBJ1-1; no reliable D call. Deletions cut 0 bases from V and 5 bases from J, with 8 bases between. The CDR3 runs 13 residues. Germline assignment: CDR1 SGHRS and CDR2 YFSETQ. CDR3 in amino acids: CASSLVGATEAFF. The DNA of the CDR3 is TGCGCCAGCAGCTTGGTGGGCGCGACTGAAGCTTTCTTT.

This chain joins TRBV11-2 and TRBJ1-1, with 8 bases identical to TRBD1. The CDR3 runs 14 residues. With V trimmed by 4 bases and J by 5 bases, 6 bases remained unmatched. Germline lookup yields CDR1 SGHAT and CDR2 FQNNGV. This CDR3 reads CASSSRTGRTEAFF. In DNA, the CDR3 is TGTGCCAGCAGCTCCCGGACAGGGAGGACTGAAGCTTTCTTT.

This clone was counted once. The chain employs TRBV19 and TRBJ1-5; TRBD1 is a possible D gene (5 bases). The germline V gene has CDR1 LNHDA and CDR2 SQIVND (reference sequence). V lost 3 bases, J lost 0 bases, and 9 bases lay in between. The length of the CDR3 is 15 residues. In DNA, the CDR3 is TGTGCCAGTAGTATGACAGCATCTAGCAATCAGCCCCAGCATTTT. Translated: CASSMTASSNQPQHF.

As DNA, the CDR3 is TGTGCCAGCTCCACTAGCGGGGGAAATAATGAGCAGTTCTTC. Amino acids: CASSTSGGNNEQFF. The J gene is TRBJ2-1, the V gene TRBV18, with 11 nucleotides matching TRBD2. Germline V gene lookup returns CDR1 KGHSH and CDR2 LQKENI. V was clipped by 6 bases and J by 7 bases; unmatched bases: 5. The CDR3 runs to 14 residues.

The chain joins TRBV2 to TRBJ2-7; D is possibly TRBD1 or TRBD2 (6 bases each). This CDR3 is built from 12 residues. Germline lookup yields CDR1 SNHLY and CDR2 FYNNEI. V gave up 8 bases and J gave up 7 bases, with 15 bases separating them. DNA of the CDR3: TGTGCCAGCCTCCCGGGGGCCGGAGAGCAGTACTTC. Translation: CASLPGAGEQYF.

The rearrangement links TRBV5-6 to TRBJ2-7; 8 bases map to TRBD1. V gave up 3 bases and J gave up 2 bases; unmatched junction bases: 7. Per germline, CDR1 SGHDT and CDR2 YYEEEE. The CDR3 contains 15 residues. The CDR3 nucleotides read TGTGCCAGCAGCTCTACCGGGACAGGAGCCTACGAGCAGTACTTC. Residues: CASSSTGTGAYEQYF.